Presented here are 26 T cell receptor beta chains from one specimen sequenced in a study of T cell responses to AZD1222 COVID-19 vaccine. The assay was immunoSEQ multiplex PCR, and TCRdb's table has in-frame clones only and misses some. The sample comprises roughly 160,000 clones, around 92% of which are singletons, and approximately 1.2% rests with the top ten. The material was peripheral blood, obtained 28 days after the second AZD1222 dose. Every receptor here comes from an adult who received the AZD1222 COVID-19 vaccine.

The rearrangement uses TRBV7-8 and TRBJ1-2; no clear D gene. CDR1 is SGHVS, CDR2 FQNEAQ, per germline. This CDR3 is 15 amino acids long. V was pared by 1 base and J by 5 bases, with 14 bases between. CDR3: CASSLGLGFGYGYTF. The CDR3 DNA sequence: TGTGCCAGCAGCTTAGGCTTAGGCTTCGGGTATGGCTACACCTTC.

V and J are TRBV24-1 and TRBJ2-2; 8 bases are a match to TRBD1. The CDR3 loop spans 16 amino acids. Germline V gene lookup returns CDR1 KGHDR and CDR2 SFDVKD. Losses at the gene ends were 4 bases for V and 1 base for J; bases not matched to a gene: 4. CDR3 residues: CATSDPTGENTGELFF. CDR3 nucleotides: TGTGCCACCAGTGACCCGACAGGGGAGAACACCGGGGAGCTGTTTTTT.

The CDR3 DNA reads as TGTGCCAGCAGTTACTCCCCCGGGACTGGGGGCACAGCTTTCTTT. It encodes CASSYSPGTGGTAFF. The chain couples TRBV6-5 to TRBJ1-1; possible D gene TRBD1, 6 bases. The V end was cut by 0 bases, the J end by 10 bases, with 18 bases between. Germline V gene lookup returns CDR1 MNHEY and CDR2 SVGAGI. The CDR3 has 15 amino acids.

This rearrangement joins TRBV27 to TRBJ1-1; 7 nucleotides line up with TRBD1. The CDR3 covers 15 residues. The J segment lost 4 bases and the V segment lost 4 bases, leaving 9 bases of the junction unmatched. CDR1 is MNHEY and CDR2 is SMNVEV in the germline V gene (reference sequence). This CDR3 is CASSWGGGFGTEAFF. The CDR3 DNA reads TGTGCCAGCAGTTGGGGAGGGGGCTTTGGCACTGAAGCTTTCTTT.

CDR3 amino acids: CASSLGPYTEAFF. The CDR3 coding sequence is TGTGCCAGCAGCTTAGGGCCCTACACTGAAGCTTTCTTT. The V and J genes are TRBV7-6 and TRBJ1-1, with D unresolved. The V end lost 1 base, the J end lost 3 bases, and 6 bases lay between the germline ends. The germline V gene has CDR1 SGHVS and CDR2 FNYEAQ. CDR3 size: 13 residues.

The rearrangement joins TRBV28 to TRBJ1-5; TRBD1 might be the D (5 bases). CDR3 size: 15 residues. Looked up from germline, CDR1 is MDHEN and CDR2 is SYDVKM. V was pared by 2 bases and J by 3 bases, with 11 bases between. The CDR3 nucleotides read TGTGCCAGCAGTTTACCCGACAGCGACAATCAGCCCCAGCATTTT. Translation gives CASSLPDSDNQPQHF.

In the case of this clone: In the same sample, other DNA sequences code for this CDR3. The CDR3 sequence: CASSLGQHSNQPQHF. CDR3 bases: TGTGCCAGCAGCTTAGGGCAGCATAGCAATCAGCCCCAGCATTTT. The chain employs TRBV11-2 and TRBJ1-5; D remains ambiguous. Germline-derived CDR1 and CDR2 are SGHAT and FQNNGV. Trimming cost V 1 base and J 0 bases, with 7 bases left between them. The CDR3 is made up of 15 amino acids.

The chain has TRBV14 and TRBJ2-5; D may match TRBD1 or TRBD2 (5 bases each). V was trimmed by 4 bases and J by 5 bases, leaving 17 bases between them. The germline CDR1 and CDR2 sequences are SGHDN and FVKESK. CDR3 length equals 15 residues. The CDR3: CASSRGTVGSETQYF. The CDR3 nucleotides are TGTGCCAGCAGCCGGGGGACGGTGGGGTCGGAGACCCAGTACTTC.

The V gene is TRBV20-1, the J gene TRBJ1-4; TRBD1 might be the D (5 bases). Germline assignment: CDR1 DFQATT and CDR2 SNEGSKA (reference sequence). This CDR3 is 13 amino acids long. Trimming took off 3 bases at V and 5 bases at J, with 10 bases between the two ends. Here the CDR3 reads CSASWEGNEKLFF. The CDR3 bases are TGCAGTGCTAGTTGGGAGGGGAATGAAAAACTGTTTTTT.

The genes are TRBV11-2 and TRBJ2-1, with 8 nucleotides matching TRBD1. Losses at the gene ends were 4 bases for V and 8 bases for J; bases not matched to a gene: 10. This CDR3 has 15 residues. CDR1 is SGHAT and CDR2 is FQNNGV in the germline V gene. Written as DNA, the CDR3 is TGTGCCAGCAGCTCCACCGGGACAGGAGTCCATGAGCAGTTCTTC. Its protein product is CASSSTGTGVHEQFF.

This CDR3 is CASSPSIRGGYTF. For the CDR3, the DNA is TGCGCCAGCAGCCCAAGTATCAGGGGCGGCTACACCTTC. This chain joins TRBV4-3 and TRBJ1-2; possibly TRBD1 for D (6 bases). The CDR3 consists of 13 residues. Trimming shortened V by 4 bases and J by 8 bases, and 14 bases separated the two germline ends. Germline V gene sequence: CDR1 LGHNA, CDR2 YSLEER.

This chain links TRBV5-1 with TRBJ2-1, with 8 bases fitting TRBD1. The CDR3 runs 18 residues. Per germline, CDR1 SGHRS and CDR2 YFSETQ. Unmatched junction bases numbered 21, after V lost 4 bases and J lost 9 bases. In nucleotides, the CDR3 is TGCGCCAGCAGCCATTACTTGGTTCGGGACAGGTCCTTGAGTGAGCAGTTCTTC. As protein: CASSHYLVRDRSLSEQFF.

The chain has TRBV28 and TRBJ1-6; D is unclear. The CDR3 has 16 amino acids. Trimming pared 3 bases from V and 0 bases from J, leaving 9 bases between. Germline CDR1 reads MDHEN; CDR2 reads SYDVKM. As DNA, the CDR3 is TGTGCCAGCAGTTTCGAGCCGAACTCCTATAATTCACCCCTCCACTTT. This codes for CASSFEPNSYNSPLHF.

This sequence joins TRBV7-8 and TRBJ2-7, with 13 positions matching TRBD2. V lost 4 bases, J lost 1 base, and 7 bases stayed unmatched. From germline, CDR1 is SGHVS and CDR2 FQNEAQ. This CDR3 is 17 amino acids long. The CDR3 here is CASSSTGLAGPSYEQYF. CDR3 DNA sequence: TGTGCCAGCAGCTCCACGGGACTAGCGGGGCCTTCCTACGAGCAGTACTTC.

CDR3 nucleotides: TGCAGCGTTGAAGATCATCCGGGACAGGGGATCTCCTACGAGCAGTACTTC. It yields the protein CSVEDHPGQGISYEQYF. The rearrangement joins TRBV29-1 to TRBJ2-7, with 10 bases that match TRBD1. Trimming removed 0 bases from V and 0 bases from J; junction bases left unmatched: 8. Germline V CDR1 and CDR2: SQVTM, ANQGSEA. This CDR3 spans 17 amino acids.

This chain links TRBV11-3 with TRBJ2-1, with 7 bases fitting TRBD2. The CDR3 spans 16 residues. V lost 1 base and J lost 2; bases outside the gene matches: 5. The V gene's germline CDR1 is SGHNT and CDR2 YENEEA. The DNA of the CDR3 is TGTGCCAGCAGCTTAGGAATAGCGGGCACCTACAATGAGCAGTTCTTC. Encoded protein: CASSLGIAGTYNEQFF.

The chain links TRBV2 to TRBJ1-2; no reliable D call. The CDR3 is 13 residues long. The germline V gene has CDR1 SNHLY and CDR2 FYNNEI. V was trimmed by 7 bases and J by 1 base, leaving 10 bases between them. Here the CDR3 DNA reads TGTGCCAGCAAGGGAACCGGTAACTATGGCTACACCTTC. Translated: CASKGTGNYGYTF.

The chain links TRBV7-2 to TRBJ2-7, with TRBD2 matching 12 bases. The CDR3 contains 14 residues. Germline CDR1 reads SGHTA; CDR2 reads FQGNSA. V shed 5 bases and J 3 bases; nucleotides not matched to a gene: 2. The CDR3 DNA sequence: TGTGCCAGCAGCCGGACTAGCGGGATCTACGAGCAGTACTTC. Translating it yields CASSRTSGIYEQYF.

This chain links TRBV10-3 with TRBJ1-1, with a possible D match to TRBD1 (6 bases). The length of the CDR3 is 15 residues. The germline V gene encodes CDR1 ENHRY and CDR2 SYGVKD. V gave up 3 bases and J gave up 2 bases, with 13 bases separating them. The CDR3 nucleotides are TGTGCCATCAGTGATGGGGAGGGGACAAACACTGAAGCTTTCTTT. It translates to CAISDGEGTNTEAFF.

Details on this clone: The sample contains more than one DNA sequence encoding this CDR3. This chain uses TRBV4-2 with TRBJ2-7; D possibly corresponds to TRBD1 (5 bases). The CDR3 has 15 residues. V lost 3 bases and J 3 bases, leaving 15 bases between the germline ends. Germline-derived CDR1 and CDR2 are LGHNA and YNFKEQ. The CDR3: CASSQDPGRDYEQYF. In nucleotides, the CDR3 is TGTGCCAGCAGCCAGGATCCGGGCAGGGACTACGAGCAGTACTTC.

The CDR3 loop reads CASSPGTGNDEQYF. DNA of the CDR3: TGTGCCAGCAGCCCCGGGACAGGGAACGACGAGCAGTACTTC. V usage is TRBV4-2 and J usage is TRBJ2-7, with 9 bases that match TRBD1. The junction had 6 bases not matched to a gene; V was cut back by 4 bases and J by 5 bases. The V gene's germline CDR1 is LGHNA and CDR2 YNFKEQ. The CDR3 has 14 residues.

The gene calls are TRBV7-2 and TRBJ2-1; 8 bases map to TRBD1. This CDR3 is built from 15 residues. Trimming at V came to 1 base and at J to 1 base, leaving 0 bases not matched to a gene. Germline loops: CDR1 SGHTA, CDR2 FQGNSA. In nucleotides, the CDR3 is TGTGCCAGCAGCTTAGGGACAGGGTCCTACAATGAGCAGTTCTTC. Residues: CASSLGTGSYNEQFF. Supplemented by reference TRBV7-2 and TRBJ2-1, the full variable domain reads GAGVSQSPSNKVTEKGKDVELRCDPISGHTALYWYRQSLGQGLEFLIYFQGNSAPDKSGLPSDRFSAERTGGSVSTLTIQRTQQEDSAVYLCASSLGTGSYNEQFFGPGTRLTVL.

In its sample, this clone was seen once. This chain links TRBV3-1 (or the pseudogene TRBV3-2) with TRBJ2-1; 9 nucleotides align to TRBD2. Trimming cost V 0 bases and J 8 bases; bases outside gene matches: 8. The CDR3 runs to 16 residues. Germline V lookup: CDR1 LGHDT, CDR2 YNNKEL (reference sequence). CDR3 DNA: TGTGCCAGCAGCCAAGATAAGGGCGGGGGGGCCTATGAGCAGTTCTTC. As protein: CASSQDKGGGAYEQFF.

The chain couples TRBV7-2 to TRBJ1-5; TRBD1 agrees at 12 bases. V dropped 7 bases and J dropped 3; count of bases not matched to a gene: 1. CDR1 SGHTA and CDR2 FQGNSA come from the germline V gene. CDR3 length: 14 amino acids. CDR3 DNA: TGTGCCAGCATGGGACAGGGGGCCAATCAGCCCCAGCATTTT. The encoded protein is CASMGQGANQPQHF.

This clone has a single count. The chain couples TRBV10-3 to TRBJ1-1; perhaps TRBD1 as D (5 bases). CDR3 length: 14 amino acids. Germline V gene sequence: CDR1 ENHRY, CDR2 SYGVKD. The V end lost 9 bases, the J end lost 4 bases, and 18 bases lay between the germline ends. CDR3 coding DNA: TGTGCCATGTTTGCGGGCCCGGGGGGCACTGAAGCTTTCTTT. It is translated as CAMFAGPGGTEAFF.

The V gene is TRBV19, the J gene TRBJ1-4; possible D gene TRBD1, 5 bases. The CDR3 extends over 16 amino acids. The germline CDR1 and CDR2 sequences are LNHDA and SQIVND (reference sequence). V dropped 8 bases and J dropped 5 bases, with 21 bases sitting between them. CDR3 coding DNA: TGTGCCAGTCGGGACGGATCCGTAACCCAAAATGAAAAACTGTTTTTT. Its translation is CASRDGSVTQNEKLFF.